The sequence of this TCR beta chain was determined in a study of shared clonotypes between healthy human individuals. The CDR3 spans 15 residues. V trimming: 7 bases; J trimming: 1 base; junction bases outside the gene matches: 9. In germline, CDR1 is SGDLS, CDR2 YYNGEE. Every contributor of samples was a Caucasian grown-up residing in Nashville, Tennessee. A CD45RA+ naive subset and a CD45RA-negative memory subset were split from CD4+ cells. Sorted-subset replicate PCRs used about 200 ng of genomic DNA. This amount corresponded to 25,000 to 30,000 T cell genomes. Methods used by the authors: Filtering differed since immunoSEQ provided only junctions, with no quality scores. Sequenced by immunoSEQ multiplex PCR; TCRdb stores in-frame clones only, minus some. That table gives V, J and clone size, and the DNA gave D and trimming. The sample records over a million clones, roughly 96% being singletons.

The J gene is TRBJ2-5, the V gene TRBV9; TRBD1 matches at 8 bases. This TCR derives from a man aged 25-40 years in good health. Sequenced input: naive CD4+ T cells sorted from blood. Subset reported: CD45RA+ positively selected. The chain's CDR3 is CASRRTGIGQETQYF. The CDR3 bases are TGTGCCAGCCGGCGGACAGGGATTGGCCAAGAGACCCAGTACTTC.